A single sample is the source of the 17 T cell receptor beta chains below, sequenced in a study of T cells expressing NK-cell markers. TCRdb re-called the 5' RACE reads; one entry per CDR3 protein, DNA not given. This repertoire includes 550,000 to 600,000 distinct CDR3 sequences. The specimen sequenced was blood T cells: a sorted CD56 or NKG2C T cell subset, CD4+ or CD8+ T cells, or bulk PBMC T cells (not recorded which). These TCRs come from a young man in good health.

The rearrangement links TRBV5-5 to TRBJ2-7. CDR3 length equals 12 residues. Germline lookup yields CDR1 SGHKS and CDR2 YYEKEE (reference sequence). This CDR3 is CASSTDHHEQYF.

The genes are TRBV28 and TRBJ1-4; there is no DNA to check the TCRdb D call of TRBD1. The CDR3 has 14 amino acids. CDR1 and CDR2 from the germline V gene are MDHEN and SYDVKM. CDR3 residues: CASRTQTSRRKLFF.

The chain links TRBV25-1 to TRBJ2-1. CDR1 is MGHDK and CDR2 is SYGVNS in the germline V gene. This CDR3 contains 12 residues. This CDR3 reads CASRFAHNEQFF.

The genes are TRBV12-3 or TRBV12-4 and TRBJ2-1. This CDR3 is 12 amino acids long. CDR3 loop: CASSTSIREQFF.

The genes are TRBV6-2 or TRBV6-3 and TRBJ2-6; the D call from TCRdb, TRBD1, cannot be confirmed without DNA. The CDR3 is 19 residues long. Germline CDR1 MNHEY, CDR2 SVGEGT. CDR3 loop: CASSYAGRGGFSGANVLTF.

The rearrangement links TRBV12-3 or TRBV12-4 to TRBJ2-3. The CDR3 totals 15 residues. The CDR3 reads CASSFTRIGTDTQYF.

The rearrangement uses TRBV13 and TRBJ1-2; TCRdb names TRBD1, which stays unverified in the absence of DNA. The CDR3 has 12 amino acids. CDR1 PRHDT and CDR2 FYEKMQ come from the germline V gene (reference sequence). The CDR3 loop reads CASSSGGYGYTF.

This chain joins TRBV5-1 and TRBJ2-5; TCRdb's assignment of TRBD2 cannot be checked, as there is no DNA. The CDR3 totals 15 residues. In germline, CDR1 is SGHRS, CDR2 YFSETQ. CDR3 protein: CASSLGGTREETQYF.

The genes are TRBV12-3 or TRBV12-4 and TRBJ2-1; lacking DNA, the TRBD2 call made by TCRdb goes unchecked. The CDR3 consists of 18 residues. This CDR3 is CASSATPAGGRPYNEQFF.

This rearrangement joins TRBV6-2 or TRBV6-3 to TRBJ1-3. CDR1 is MNHEY, CDR2 SVGEGT, per germline. This CDR3 region has 16 residues. The CDR3 spells CASSFGGGNSGNTIYF.

This rearrangement joins TRBV20-1 to TRBJ1-1. The CDR3 contains 13 residues. The germline CDR1 and CDR2 sequences are DFQATT and SNEGSKA (reference sequence). The CDR3 loop is CSATSVAGTEAFF.

The chain links TRBV19 to TRBJ2-5; TCRdb's assignment of TRBD1 cannot be checked, as there is no DNA. The CDR3 is 16 amino acids. Looked up from germline, CDR1 is LNHDA and CDR2 is SQIVND (reference sequence). CDR3 sequence: CASSTRGRQPLETQYF.

This rearrangement joins TRBV6-5 to TRBJ2-1; TCRdb's assignment of TRBD2 cannot be checked, as there is no DNA. The length of the CDR3 is 15 residues. Germline V gene sequence: CDR1 MNHEY, CDR2 SVGAGI. This CDR3 reads CASRNAKNPYNEQFF.

The rearrangement uses TRBV14 and TRBJ2-1; TCRdb reports TRBD2, a call that lacks DNA to check it against. The CDR3 is 15 amino acids. Germline assignment: CDR1 SGHDN and CDR2 FVKESK. CDR3 protein: CASSPLAGNSNEQFF.

The chain has TRBV11-2 and TRBJ2-3; TCRdb designates TRBD2, a call that cannot be tested without DNA. CDR3 length equals 16 residues. Germline V gene data show CDR1 as SGHAT and CDR2 as FQNNGV. This CDR3 is CASSSPSGRVGNTQYF.

The chain is built from TRBV9 and TRBJ1-5; as DNA is missing, the TRBD1 call by TCRdb cannot be tested. The CDR3 length is 15 residues. Germline V CDR1 and CDR2: SGDLS, YYNGEE. The CDR3 sequence: CASSVDGTGNQPQHF.

This chain's CDR3 is CASSYSGRGNYGYTF. V usage is TRBV6-5 and J usage is TRBJ1-2; TCRdb's D call, TRBD1, is unchecked because there is no DNA. CDR1 and CDR2 from the germline V gene are MNHEY and SVGAGI. The CDR3 covers 15 residues.